The 28 T cell receptor beta chains below all came from one sample that was sequenced in a study of OX40 agonist ivuxolimab in advanced cancers. Data came from immunoSEQ multiplex PCR; TCRdb stores just in-frame clones and leaves some out. The sample includes 45,000 or so clones, around 90% of them seen just once. The sample in question was CD4+ or CD8+ T cells sorted from blood, obtained in a trial of the OX40 agonist ivuxolimab. The source is an adult with an advanced solid tumor such as melanoma, head and neck, liver or kidney cancer.

The chain recombines TRBV30 with TRBJ2-2, with D possibly matching TRBD1 (5 bases). V lost 5 bases, J lost 5 bases, and 9 bases lay in between. The CDR3 extends over 12 amino acids. Per germline, CDR1 GTSNPN and CDR2 SVGIG (reference sequence). The chain's CDR3 is CAWDQGTGELFF. In DNA, the CDR3 is TGTGCCTGGGATCAGGGTACCGGGGAGCTGTTTTTT.

V and J are TRBV28 and TRBJ1-2; tentatively, D is TRBD1 (6 bases). Germline assignment: CDR1 MDHEN and CDR2 SYDVKM. V lost 2 bases to trimming and J lost 4 bases, with 14 bases between them. The CDR3 contains 15 residues. CDR3 loop: CASSLVQGASYGYTF. The CDR3 DNA reads TGTGCCAGCAGTTTAGTACAGGGTGCCTCCTATGGCTACACCTTC.

Here the CDR3 reads CASSANSAGNTQYF. The CDR3 DNA follows: TGTGCCAGCAGTGCAAACAGTGCTGGTAATACGCAGTATTTT. The gene calls are TRBV27 and TRBJ2-3; D uncertain. V lost 5 bases, J lost 7 bases, and 16 bases lay in between. The CDR3 has 14 residues. Per the germline V gene, CDR1 is MNHEY and CDR2 is SMNVEV (reference sequence).

The gene calls are TRBV18 and TRBJ2-6; no definite D call. Germline V CDR1 and CDR2: KGHSH, LQKENI. V lost 10 bases and J 0 bases, leaving 10 bases between the germline ends. The length of the CDR3 is 14 residues. CDR3: CATTPDSGANVLTF. CDR3 coding DNA: TGTGCCACCACCCCTGACTCTGGGGCCAACGTCCTGACTTTC.

CDR3 region: CASSELAGKTYNEQFF. As DNA, the CDR3 is TGCGCCAGCAGCGAACTAGCGGGGAAGACCTACAATGAGCAGTTCTTC. The chain combines TRBV10-2 with TRBJ2-1; 10 bases line up with TRBD2. After removal of 6 bases from V and 2 bases from J, the junction contained 7 bases not matched to a gene. The length of the CDR3 is 16 residues. The germline gives CDR1 WSHSY, CDR2 SAAADI.

As concerns this clone: Other DNA sequences of this sample code for an identical CDR3. The J gene is TRBJ2-3, the V gene TRBV2, with D maybe TRBD1 (6 bases). Between the trimmed V and J ends, which lost 8 bases and 5 bases, there was a span of 14 bases. The CDR3 runs to 13 residues. Germline lookup yields CDR1 SNHLY and CDR2 FYNNEI. CDR3: CASGDTRVDTQYF. DNA for the CDR3: TGTGCCAGCGGGGACACAAGGGTAGATACGCAGTATTTT.

The chain has TRBV2 and TRBJ1-6, with TRBD1 matching 9 bases. Per germline, CDR1 SNHLY and CDR2 FYNNEI. The CDR3 is 15 residues long. V was pared by 3 bases and J by 10 bases, with 7 bases of the junction left unmatched. The CDR3 region has the DNA TGTGCCAGCAGTGATATGACAGGGGGGCGATCACCCCTCCACTTT. Its translation: CASSDMTGGRSPLHF. The whole variable domain, filled in from reference TRBV2 and TRBJ1-6, reads EPEVTQTPSHQVTQMGQEVILRCVPISNHLYFYWYRQILGQKVEFLVSFYNNEISEKSEIFDDQFSVERPDGSNFTLKIRSTKLEDSAMYFCASSDMTGGRSPLHFGNGTRLTVT.

J is TRBJ2-4 and V is TRBV30; TRBD1 is a possible D gene (6 bases). The CDR3 totals 11 residues. V was trimmed by 1 base and J by 13 bases, leaving 11 bases between them. CDR1 is GTSNPN and CDR2 is SVGIG in the germline V gene (reference sequence). The CDR3 DNA reads as TGTGCCTGGAGTGCAACCGGGACACAGTACTTC. Its translation is CAWSATGTQYF.

The sample holds one count of this clone. The chain combines TRBV21-1 with TRBJ2-7. TRBV21-1 is noted as a pseudogene. The CDR3 has 11 residues. CDR3 DNA sequence: TGTGCCAGCAGCAATTGGAACGAGCAGTACTTC. Translating gives CASSNWNEQYF.

Turning to this clone: Other nucleotide sequences in the sample specify the same CDR3. The chain combines TRBV7-2 with TRBJ1-2; maybe TRBD1 (5 bases). V was clipped by 3 bases and J by 6 bases, with 14 bases between them. From germline, CDR1 is SGHTA and CDR2 FQGNSA. The CDR3 has 14 residues. CDR3 nucleotides: TGTGCCAGCAGCTTGGGGCAGGGAATCGATGGCTACACCTTC. Translation gives CASSLGQGIDGYTF.

The rearrangement uses TRBV4-1 and TRBJ1-2; weak D call: TRBD1 (5 bases). This CDR3 comprises 19 residues. V was cut by 0 bases and J by 1 base, with 21 bases left in between. Germline loops: CDR1 MGHRA, CDR2 YSYEKL. Here the CDR3 DNA reads TGCGCCAGCAGCCAAGATATGGGCGGAGCAGGGCAGATTAACTATGGCTACACCTTC. Translating gives CASSQDMGGAGQINYGYTF.

The genes are TRBV21-1 and TRBJ1-3. TRBV21-1 is a documented pseudogene. The CDR3 has 17 residues. The CDR3, as DNA: TGTGCCAGCATCCATCTTCCAGGCGCTCGAGGGGGAAACACCATATATTTT. Its protein product is CASIHLPGARGGNTIYF.

V and J are TRBV27 and TRBJ1-4; no firm D call. This CDR3 comprises 16 residues. V lost 6 bases and J 10 bases, leaving 24 bases between the germline ends. Per germline, CDR1 MNHEY and CDR2 SMNVEV (reference sequence). This chain's CDR3 is CASSSSPGLGDTKLFF. The CDR3 DNA sequence: TGTGCCAGCAGCTCCAGCCCCGGGCTGGGCGACACAAAACTGTTTTTT.

The rearrangement joins TRBV15 to TRBJ2-7, with 7 bases that match TRBD1. The CDR3 runs to 20 residues. With V trimmed by 1 base and J by 3 bases, 21 bases remained unmatched. Germline V gene lookup returns CDR1 LNHNV and CDR2 YYDKDF (reference sequence). DNA for the CDR3: TGTGCCACCAGCAGAGTAAGAGAGGCAGGGGGATTTCCCGTAAGCTACGAGCAGTACTTC. Amino acids: CATSRVREAGGFPVSYEQYF. The full variable domain, with the rest looked up from reference TRBV15 and TRBJ2-7, is DAMVIQNPRYQVTQFGKPVTLSCSQTLNHNVMYWYQQKSSQAPKLLFHYYDKDFNNEADTPDNFQSRRPNTSFCFLDIRSPGLGDTAMYLCATSRVREAGGFPVSYEQYFGPGTRLTVT.

A single count supports this clone. V and J are TRBV29-1 and TRBJ2-2; D gene ambiguous. CDR1 and CDR2 from the germline V gene are SQVTM and ANQGSEA. The CDR3 has 14 amino acids. The V gene lost 0 bases and the J gene lost 2 bases, with 7 bases spanning the gap. Here the CDR3 DNA reads TGCAGCGTTGAAGACCTCGACAACACCGGGGAGCTGTTTTTT. The encoded protein is CSVEDLDNTGELFF.

The genes are TRBV15 and TRBJ1-5; maybe TRBD1 (5 bases). The germline gives CDR1 LNHNV, CDR2 YYDKDF (reference sequence). V shed 4 bases and J shed 6 bases, with 13 bases lying between them. This CDR3 has 14 amino acids. DNA of the CDR3: TGTGCCACCAGCATCGGGACGGGGACTCAGCCCCAGCATTTT. This sequence encodes CATSIGTGTQPQHF. The whole variable domain, filled in from reference TRBV15 and TRBJ1-5, reads DAMVIQNPRYQVTQFGKPVTLSCSQTLNHNVMYWYQQKSSQAPKLLFHYYDKDFNNEADTPDNFQSRRPNTSFCFLDIRSPGLGDTAMYLCATSIGTGTQPQHFGDGTRLSIL.

J is TRBJ2-1 and V is TRBV2; D gene unclear. CDR3 length: 16 residues. CDR1 is SNHLY and CDR2 is FYNNEI in the germline V gene. Trimming removed 6 bases from V and 0 bases from J, with 15 bases in between. CDR3 sequence: CASRNPLPSSYNEQFF. Written as DNA, the CDR3 is TGTGCCAGCAGGAACCCTCTACCAAGCTCCTACAATGAGCAGTTCTTC.

This CDR3 is CASSLGTGLGYGYTF. CDR3 DNA: TGTGCCAGCAGCTTAGGAACAGGACTTGGGTATGGCTACACCTTC. The chain carries TRBV7-9 and TRBJ1-2; tentatively, D is TRBD1 (5 bases). Germline V gene data show CDR1 as SEHNR and CDR2 as FQNEAQ (reference sequence). V was shortened by 1 base and J by 5 bases, with 14 bases between the two germline ends. This CDR3 has 15 residues.

This chain joins TRBV19 and TRBJ1-6; D possibly corresponds to TRBD1 (6 bases). V shed 8 bases and J shed 4 bases, with 9 bases lying between them. The CDR3 loop spans 13 amino acids. Germline-derived CDR1 and CDR2 are LNHDA and SQIVND (reference sequence). CDR3 DNA: TGTGCCAGTTCAACAGGGTATAATTCACCCCTCCACTTT. This gives the protein CASSTGYNSPLHF.

This clone was detected a few times. The rearrangement links TRBV7-6 to TRBJ1-2, with D possibly being TRBD1 (5 bases). This CDR3 comprises 13 residues. Trimming cost V 1 base and J 6 bases, with 9 bases left between them. Germline V gene lookup returns CDR1 SGHVS and CDR2 FNYEAQ. The DNA of the CDR3 is TGTGCCAGCAGCTTAGGGGGGGTGGATGGCTACACCTTC. Protein sequence: CASSLGGVDGYTF.

This chain uses TRBV7-6 with TRBJ2-3; perhaps TRBD1 as D (6 bases). The germline V gene has CDR1 SGHVS and CDR2 FNYEAQ. V lost 5 bases, J lost 4 bases, and 13 bases lay in between. There are 14 residues in the CDR3. The CDR3 region has the DNA TGTGCCAGCAGCCCCCGGACAGTTCCAGATACGCAGTATTTT. This translates into CASSPRTVPDTQYF.

CDR3 in amino acids: CASSESGHSNQPQHF. The CDR3 DNA sequence: TGTGCCAGCAGTGAATCGGGACACAGCAATCAGCCCCAGCATTTT. The chain links TRBV6-1 to TRBJ1-5; TRBD1 might be the D (6 bases). The germline V and J ends were trimmed by 2 bases and 1 base, with 9 bases remaining between them. The CDR3 has 15 residues. Germline lookup yields CDR1 MNHNS and CDR2 SASEGT.

For this clone: Germline and junction disagree at one end, which may indicate a read error. CDR3 in amino acids: CASSLDGSSTPHPF. As DNA, the CDR3 is TGTGCCAGCAGCTTAGATGGCAGTTCCACACCCCACCCATTT. J is TRBJ1-1 and V is TRBV7-8, with no clear D. CDR1 is SGHVS and CDR2 is FQNEAQ in the germline V gene. This CDR3 is built from 14 residues.

This clone was found once. The J gene is TRBJ1-5, the V gene TRBV2; 8 positions agree with TRBD1. From germline, CDR1 is SNHLY and CDR2 FYNNEI. Germline trimming cut 4 bases from V and 7 bases from J; bases unmatched to any gene: 9. The length of the CDR3 is 15 residues. The CDR3 loop is CASSGVTGGKQPQHF. CDR3 DNA: TGTGCCAGCAGTGGGGTTACAGGGGGAAAACAGCCCCAGCATTTT.

The gene calls are TRBV6-1 and TRBJ2-1; D is tentatively TRBD1 or TRBD2 (5 bases each). The germline CDR1 and CDR2 sequences are MNHNS and SASEGT. V was clipped by 0 bases and J by 9 bases, with 12 bases between them. CDR3 length: 14 residues. The CDR3 is CASSEAGDAGEQFF. CDR3 bases: TGTGCCAGCAGTGAAGCGGGGGACGCGGGTGAGCAGTTCTTC.

This sequence joins TRBV19 and TRBJ2-7; 8 bases are shared with TRBD1. Germline V gene data show CDR1 as LNHDA and CDR2 as SQIVND (reference sequence). CDR3 length: 12 amino acids. The V and J ends lost 6 bases and 5 bases, in that order; junction bases with no gene match: 3. In nucleotides, the CDR3 is TGTGCCAGTAGGGGGACAGGAGACGAGCAGTACTTC. Translated: CASRGTGDEQYF.

The J gene is TRBJ2-2, the V gene TRBV7-9; tentative D call: TRBD2 (5 bases). Germline CDR1 reads SEHNR; CDR2 reads FQNEAQ (reference sequence). This CDR3 has 17 amino acids. Trimming removed 4 bases from V and 2 bases from J, with 17 bases in between. CDR3 coding DNA: TGTGCCAGCAGCTCCCCCGTACATGGACTTAACACCGGGGAGCTGTTTTTT. Protein product: CASSSPVHGLNTGELFF.

The chain uses TRBV10-3 and TRBJ1-1, with a weak D call TRBD1 (6 bases). CDR1 is ENHRY, CDR2 SYGVKD, per germline. This CDR3 is built from 14 residues. The V and J ends lost 4 bases and 2 bases respectively, with 11 bases between them. The CDR3 region has the DNA TGTGCCATCAGTGTGGACAGCTCCAACACTGAAGCTTTCTTT. It codes for CAISVDSSNTEAFF.